This TCR beta chain was captured by sequencing in a study of blood T cells in healthy people across ages. Study-level information: In model experiments, template switching was able to capture about one barcoded beta molecule for every two T cells that were present.

The CDR3 length is 15 residues. V trimming: 3 bases; J trimming: 5 bases; junction bases outside the gene matches: 4. The germline CDR1 and CDR2 sequences are MRHNA and SNTAGT. The second PCR ran roughly 6 to 11 cycles with a sample-barcoded 5' primer and J-beta primers. Tagging of each cDNA molecule was performed by a template-switch adaptor with 12 random nucleotides. From each sample, at least 2.5 million paired-end reads containing CDR3 were obtained. Each CDR3 protein gets one entry after TCRdb re-called the 5' RACE reads with MiXCR. Of about 1.4 million distinct CDR3 sequences listed, 45% to 70% are singletons. This clonotype was observed a handful of times. Its target is not known. Overall study results and limits: Older age went with lower TCR beta diversity per million T cells, in a roughly linear way.

Sequenced material: blood. The rearrangement joins TRBV6-4 to TRBJ2-5; 12 positions agree with TRBD1. The TCR was taken from a man aged 18 to 30 in good health. The CDR3 DNA is TGTGCCAGCAGTGAGGGGACAGGGGGCTTGGAGACCCAGTACTTC. It encodes CASSEGTGGLETQYF.